The 19 T cell receptor beta chains below come from one sample, sequenced in a study of multiple sclerosis patients with progressive multifocal leukoencephalopathy. The time point here: before natalizumab initiation. Clones were sequenced by immunoSEQ multiplex PCR, and TCRdb holds only the in-frame ones, with some missing. The table records fewer than 35,000 clones, over 75% of them present only once. Source material: PBMCs. The source of these receptors is a human donor with multiple sclerosis.

The J gene is TRBJ2-5, the V gene TRBV10-3; 7 bases map to TRBD2. Gene TRBJ2-7 matches the end of the DNA better, so the J call may be wrong. CDR1 ENHRY and CDR2 SYGVKD come from the germline V gene. The CDR3 is 16 amino acids. CDR3 sequence reads: CAISVSSGPSEDEQYF. The DNA for the CDR3 is TGTGCCATCAGCGTCTCTAGCGGCCCTTCGGAAGACGAGCAGTACTTC.

The chain uses TRBV10-3 and TRBJ2-1; 9 nucleotides line up with TRBD2. The V gene's germline CDR1 is ENHRY and CDR2 SYGVKD. The CDR3 spans 15 residues. Germline trimming cut 10 bases from V and 8 bases from J; bases unmatched to any gene: 15. CDR3 DNA sequence: TGTGCCAGCGGCCGGGGGGCGGGAGGGAATGATGAGCAGTTCTTC. Amino acid sequence: CASGRGAGGNDEQFF.

This sequence joins TRBV6-1 and TRBJ2-7; the match to TRBD1 covers 7 bases. Germline V gene data show CDR1 as MNHNS and CDR2 as SASEGT. The length of the CDR3 is 14 residues. Trimming removed 0 bases from V and 4 bases from J; junction bases left unmatched: 3. The CDR3 protein is CASSEAGDRYEQYF. The CDR3 nucleotides are TGTGCCAGCAGTGAAGCTGGGGACAGATACGAGCAGTACTTC.

This clone has just a few counts. The chain links TRBV28 to TRBJ2-5; TRBD1 matches 7 bases. This CDR3 is built from 15 residues. Germline assignment: CDR1 MDHEN and CDR2 SYDVKM. Trimming took 5 bases from V and 4 from J; bases not matched to a gene: 10. In DNA, the CDR3 is TGTGCCAGCAGTCCGTCGACAGGGTGGGGAGAGACCCAGTACTTC. Its translation: CASSPSTGWGETQYF.

Worth noting for this clone: The sample carries other DNA sequences with the same CDR3. The CDR3 loop is CASSLGGPDSGNTIYF. CDR3 DNA: TGTGCCAGCAGCTTGGGGGGACCAGACTCTGGAAACACCATATATTTT. The V and J genes are TRBV5-4 and TRBJ1-3; TRBD1 might be the D (5 bases). This CDR3 spans 16 amino acids. The germline V gene has CDR1 SGHNT and CDR2 YYREEE (reference sequence). The V gene lost 0 bases and the J gene lost 0 bases, with 10 bases spanning the gap.

V is TRBV6-4 and J is TRBJ2-7; the D is unclear. The CDR3 extends over 12 amino acids. V lost 8 bases, J lost 0 bases, and 8 bases lay in between. Looked up from germline, CDR1 is MRHNA and CDR2 is SNTAGT. The DNA of the CDR3 is TGTGCCAGCGGTGGGAACTCCTACGAGCAGTACTTC. Its protein is CASGGNSYEQYF.

V is TRBV28 and J is TRBJ1-5, with D uncertain. Germline assignment: CDR1 MDHEN and CDR2 SYDVKM. Trimming took 8 bases from V and 9 from J, leaving 20 bases between them. The CDR3 loop spans 14 amino acids. Here the CDR3 reads CASVGPTDGRPQHF. The CDR3 DNA is TGTGCCAGCGTGGGCCCTACCGATGGACGGCCCCAGCATTTT.

The V and J genes are TRBV4-1 and TRBJ1-2; a possible D gene is TRBD1 (5 bases). V was clipped by 6 bases and J by 5 bases, with 19 bases between them. Looked up from germline, CDR1 is MGHRA and CDR2 is YSYEKL. The length of the CDR3 is 15 residues. The CDR3 loop is CASRFSDTEGYGYTF. As DNA, the CDR3 is TGCGCCAGCAGATTCTCGGACACCGAGGGTTATGGCTACACCTTC.

The chain joins TRBV7-3 to TRBJ2-7; a possible D gene is TRBD1 (5 bases). CDR1 and CDR2 (germline): SGHTA, FQGTGA. V was pared by 5 bases and J by 0 bases, with 14 bases between. CDR3 length: 15 amino acids. CDR3: CASSQSGHISYEQYF. As DNA, the CDR3 is TGTGCCAGCAGCCAGTCCGGACATATCTCCTACGAGCAGTACTTC. Using reference TRBV7-3 and TRBJ2-7 for the parts outside the CDR3, the full variable domain is GAGVSQTPSNKVTEKGKYVELRCDPISGHTALYWYRQSLGQGPEFLIYFQGTGAADDSGLPNDRFFAVRPEGSVSTLKIQRTERGDSAVYLCASSQSGHISYEQYFGPGTRLTVT.

The rearrangement links TRBV11-2 to TRBJ1-2; D call uncertain. CDR3 length: 14 amino acids. CDR1 is SGHAT and CDR2 is FQNNGV in the germline V gene. V lost 0 bases to trimming and J lost 4 bases, with 9 bases between them. The CDR3 coding sequence is TGTGCCAGCAGCTTAGAGCCGACCATCTATGGCTACACCTTC. Residues: CASSLEPTIYGYTF. Supplemented by reference TRBV11-2 and TRBJ1-2, the full variable domain reads EAGVAQSPRYKIIEKRQSVAFWCNPISGHATLYWYQQILGQGPKLLIQFQNNGVVDDSQLPKDRFSAERLKGVDSTLKIQPAKLEDSAVYLCASSLEPTIYGYTFGSGTRLTVV.

DNA for the CDR3: TGTGCCACTGGTCCCGGGGAGCTGTTTTTT. Translation gives CATGPGELFF. The chain joins TRBV7-7 to TRBJ2-2; no firm D call. Looked up from germline, CDR1 is SSHAT and CDR2 is FNYEAQ (reference sequence). Trimming cost V 10 bases and J 6 bases, with 6 bases left between them. The CDR3 is 10 residues long. Together with reference TRBV7-7 and TRBJ2-2, the CDR3 gives the full variable domain: GAGVSQSPRYKVTKRGQDVTLRCDPISSHATLYWYQQALGQGPEFLTYFNYEAQPDKSGLPSDRFSAERPEGSISTLTIQRTEQRDSAMYRCATGPGELFFGEGSRLTVL.

The chain links TRBV5-4 to TRBJ1-2, with 7 bases that match TRBD1. There are 13 residues in the CDR3. The V gene end was trimmed by 0 bases and the J gene end by 6 bases; junction bases not matched to a gene: 2. The germline gives CDR1 SGHNT, CDR2 YYREEE (reference sequence). CDR3 residues: CASSLGRGDGYTF. CDR3 DNA: TGTGCCAGCAGCTTGGGCAGGGGGGATGGCTACACCTTC.

The genes are TRBV4-1 and TRBJ2-7; TRBD2 agrees at 7 bases. The CDR3 spans 13 residues. V was pared by 4 bases and J by 3 bases, with 3 bases of the junction left unmatched. The germline CDR1 and CDR2 sequences are MGHRA and YSYEKL. CDR3 loop: CASSPSGNYEQYF. DNA for the CDR3: TGCGCCAGCAGCCCCAGCGGGAACTACGAGCAGTACTTC.

This rearrangement joins TRBV30 to TRBJ2-6, with D unresolved. Germline loops: CDR1 GTSNPN, CDR2 SVGIG (reference sequence). Trimming shortened V by 1 base and J by 1 base, and 8 bases separated the two germline ends. The CDR3 has 15 residues. The CDR3 loop reads CAWSGVGSGANVLTF. The CDR3, as DNA: TGTGCCTGGAGTGGGGTGGGGTCTGGGGCCAACGTCCTGACTTTC.

This chain joins TRBV4-3 and TRBJ1-5, with TRBD1 matching 7 bases. Germline CDR1 is LGHNA and CDR2 is YSLEER. The length of the CDR3 is 13 residues. V dropped 1 base and J dropped 9; count of bases not matched to a gene: 3. CDR3 amino acids: CASSQGGGLPQHF. The CDR3 DNA reads as TGCGCCAGCAGCCAAGGAGGGGGCCTGCCCCAGCATTTT.

The V gene is TRBV5-1, the J gene TRBJ1-1; 7 nucleotides match TRBD1. The CDR3 extends over 16 amino acids. Germline lookup yields CDR1 SGHRS and CDR2 YFSETQ. The V and J ends lost 3 bases and 1 base, in that order; junction bases with no gene match: 9. The CDR3: CASSWAPGQQNTEAFF. The CDR3 DNA is TGCGCCAGCAGCTGGGCACCGGGACAGCAGAACACTGAAGCTTTCTTT.

V gene TRBV27 combines with J gene TRBJ1-4, with TRBD1 matching over 7 bases. Germline CDR1 and CDR2: MNHEY and SMNVEV (reference sequence). The CDR3 is 17 residues long. Losses at the gene ends were 3 bases for V and 8 bases for J; bases not matched to a gene: 15. This chain's CDR3 is CASSFIYEVDRLEKLFF. CDR3 in DNA: TGTGCCAGCAGTTTTATATATGAGGTGGACAGGTTGGAAAAACTGTTTTTT.

The V call is TRBV28, the J call TRBJ1-2; no reliable D call. Germline lookup yields CDR1 MDHEN and CDR2 SYDVKM. The CDR3 extends over 13 amino acids. Trimming pared 4 bases from V and 5 bases from J, leaving 11 bases between. CDR3 DNA sequence: TGTGCCAGCAGTTCCAGGCAGCCATATGGCTACACCTTC. Amino acids: CASSSRQPYGYTF.

This clone was recorded only once. The V gene is TRBV6-5, the J gene TRBJ1-6; 10 bases are shared with TRBD1. Trimming at V came to 6 bases and at J to 8 bases, leaving 1 base not matched to a gene. CDR1 is MNHEY and CDR2 is SVGAGI in the germline V gene. This CDR3 contains 13 residues. Here the CDR3 DNA reads TGTGCCAGCAGAGGGACAGGGGATTCACCCCTCCACTTT. Its translation: CASRGTGDSPLHF.